A single sample gave rise to the 25 T cell receptor beta chains below, sequenced in a study of T cell repertoires in aging, cancer and after chemotherapy. Peripheral blood genomic DNA, not sorted cells or RNA, was the template. TRB rearrangements spanning V, D and J were amplified using mixed TRB-A/B primers. TCRdb re-derived calls from the multiplex PCR reads in MiXCR, one entry per CDR3 protein. Of 1,200 to 1,500 distinct CDR3 sequences listed, 25% to 30% are singletons. The sequencing sample was made of blood. These TCRs come from a human donor with a blood cancer.

This chain uses TRBV6-1 with TRBJ2-3, with D unclear. V was cut by 7 bases and J by 4 bases, with 24 bases left in between. The CDR3 is 17 residues long. Germline-derived CDR1 and CDR2 are MNHNS and SASEGT. As DNA, the CDR3 is TGTGCCAGCACCGAAGTCCCGACTTTCCCCCTACCAGATACGCAGTATTTT. It yields the protein CASTEVPTFPLPDTQYF.

This clonotype is judged medium-sized (0.01 to 0.1%). This chain joins TRBV7-9 and TRBJ2-3, with no clear D. V was clipped by 0 bases and J by 5 bases, with 9 bases between them. Germline CDR1 is SEHNR and CDR2 is FQNEAQ (reference sequence). The CDR3 loop spans 14 amino acids. CDR3 residues: CASSLANDEDTQYF. Written as DNA, the CDR3 is TGTGCCAGCAGCTTAGCGAATGATGAAGATACGCAGTATTTT.

This chain joins TRBV5-1 and TRBJ2-7; maybe TRBD2 (6 bases). The germline gives CDR1 SGHRS, CDR2 YFSETQ. The CDR3 consists of 15 residues. V was clipped by 3 bases and J by 0 bases, with 13 bases between them. For the CDR3, the DNA is TGCGCCAGCAGCTCGACGGGACTTAGCTCCTACGAGCAGTACTTC. Translation gives CASSSTGLSSYEQYF.

CDR3 DNA sequence: TGTGCCAGCAGCTTAGGAGAGAGCGAGCAGTACTTC. Its translation is CASSLGESEQYF. V and J are TRBV7-9 and TRBJ2-7; D is unresolved. The CDR3 runs 12 residues. CDR1 and CDR2 (germline): SEHNR, FQNEAQ (reference sequence). Trimming left V 1 base short and J 6 bases short, with 7 bases between.

This clonotype was detected only a few times. The V gene is TRBV18, the J gene TRBJ1-3; D uncertain. V was clipped by 4 bases and J by 0 bases, with 7 bases between them. This CDR3 region has 14 residues. Germline V gene lookup returns CDR1 KGHSH and CDR2 LQKENI. In DNA, the CDR3 is TGTGCCAGCTCACGGGATCTCTCTGGAAACACCATATATTTT. Its translation: CASSRDLSGNTIYF. Variable domain in full (rest from reference TRBV18 and TRBJ1-3): NAGVMQNPRHLVRRRGQEARLRCSPMKGHSHVYWYRQLPEEGLKFMVYLQKENIIDESGMPKERFSAEFPKEGPSILRIQQVVRGDSAAYFCASSRDLSGNTIYFGEGSWLTVV.

This clonotype was recorded a few times. This chain connects TRBV6-5 to TRBJ1-4; a possible D gene is TRBD1 (5 bases). There are 19 residues in the CDR3. Per the germline V gene, CDR1 is MNHEY and CDR2 is SVGAGI. The germline V and J ends were trimmed by 2 bases and 0 bases, with 19 bases remaining between them. CDR3 sequence: CASSYPPGPNLATNEKLFF. The DNA of the CDR3 is TGTGCCAGCAGTTACCCCCCGGGGCCCAATCTTGCAACTAATGAAAAACTGTTTTTT.

The V gene is TRBV5-1, the J gene TRBJ1-3; D remains ambiguous. With 5 bases removed from V and 0 bases from J, the gap between germline ends came to 6 bases. Germline V CDR1 and CDR2: SGHRS, YFSETQ. The CDR3 spans 13 residues. In nucleotides, the CDR3 is TGCGCCAGCAGATCGTACTCTGGAAACACCATATATTTT. It encodes CASRSYSGNTIYF.

CDR3 region: CASSPRSSGWGYTF. In DNA form, the CDR3 reads TGTGCCAGCTCACCTCGAAGTTCAGGGTGGGGCTACACCTTC. The chain couples TRBV18 to TRBJ1-2; a possible D gene is TRBD1 (5 bases). The CDR3 covers 14 residues. CDR1 is KGHSH and CDR2 is LQKENI in the germline V gene. Trimming took off 3 bases at V and 8 bases at J, with 16 bases between the two ends.

J is TRBJ1-5 and V is TRBV7-2; the D is unclear. Germline V gene lookup returns CDR1 SGHTA and CDR2 FQGNSA. V was pared by 1 base and J by 1 base, with 5 bases between. The CDR3 has 14 amino acids. The chain's CDR3 is CASSLGESNQPQHF. In nucleotides, the CDR3 is TGTGCCAGCAGCTTAGGGGAAAGCAATCAGCCCCAGCATTTT.

By sample share, this clonotype is medium-sized. V and J are TRBV7-9 and TRBJ2-6; D unclear. V was clipped by 6 bases and J by 1 base, with 4 bases between them. CDR1 and CDR2 (germline): SEHNR, FQNEAQ (reference sequence). The CDR3 covers 13 residues. CDR3: CASSSSGANVLTF. The CDR3 DNA is TGTGCCAGCAGTTCATCTGGGGCCAACGTCCTGACTTTC. Filled out from reference TRBV7-9 and TRBJ2-6, the complete variable domain reads DTGVSQNPRHKITKRGQNVTFRCDPISEHNRLYWYRQTLGQGPEFLTYFQNEAQLEKSRLLSDRFSAERPKGSFSTLEIQRTEQGDSAMYLCASSSSGANVLTFGAGSRLTVL.

In its sample, this clonotype is medium-sized. This rearrangement joins TRBV19 to TRBJ1-5, with 7 bases lining up with TRBD1. Germline CDR1 and CDR2: LNHDA and SQIVND (reference sequence). V lost 4 bases, J lost 3 bases, and 3 bases stayed unmatched. This CDR3 comprises 14 residues. The CDR3 DNA sequence: TGTGCCAGTAGTAGGGACAGATTCAATCAGCCCCAGCATTTT. Residues: CASSRDRFNQPQHF. Based on the CDR3 plus reference TRBV19 and TRBJ1-5, the full variable domain is DGGITQSPKYLFRKEGQNVTLSCEQNLNHDAMYWYRQDPGQGLRLIYYSQIVNDFQKGDIAEGYSVSREKKESFPLTVTSAQKNPTAFYLCASSRDRFNQPQHFGDGTRLSIL.

This clonotype occurred a few times. This rearrangement joins TRBV2 to TRBJ2-2; 13 bases are shared with TRBD2. This CDR3 is 16 amino acids long. CDR1 and CDR2 from the germline V gene are SNHLY and FYNNEI. Trimming at V came to 7 bases and at J to 6 bases, leaving 8 bases not matched to a gene. As DNA, the CDR3 is TGTGCCAGCAACCAACTAGCGGGGGGGGTCTCCGGGGAGCTGTTTTTT. It codes for CASNQLAGGVSGELFF.

This clonotype rates as medium-sized (0.01 to 0.1%). The chain has TRBV6-5 and TRBJ2-3; 9 positions match TRBD2. Trimming cost V 8 bases and J 5 bases; bases outside gene matches: 8. This CDR3 spans 14 amino acids. In germline, CDR1 is MNHEY, CDR2 SVGAGI. This chain's CDR3 is CASGYSGGLDTQYF. The CDR3 nucleotides read TGTGCCAGCGGGTATAGCGGGGGATTAGATACGCAGTATTTT.

Of note for this clonotype: This may stem from a read error, because a much larger clone lies one nucleotide away. This chain connects TRBV19 to TRBJ1-5, with D uncertain. This CDR3 is built from 13 residues. In germline, CDR1 is LNHDA, CDR2 SQIVND (reference sequence). The V end was cut by 4 bases, the J end by 5 bases, with 9 bases between. The CDR3 protein is CASSNTPDQPQHF. The CDR3 DNA sequence: TGTGCCAGTAGTAACACCCCCGATCAGCCCCAGCATTTT.

By share, this clonotype ranks as medium-sized. This chain joins TRBV6-2 or TRBV6-3 and TRBJ2-6; TRBD2 matches 8 bases. The CDR3 runs 15 residues. Per germline, CDR1 MNHEY and CDR2 SVGEGT. J lost 4 bases, V lost 7 bases, and 6 bases had no gene match. This chain's CDR3 is CASTNGGDGANVLTF. CDR3 sequence (DNA): TGTGCCAGCACCAACGGGGGGGACGGGGCCAACGTCCTGACTTTC.

This clonotype occurred a few times. The V call is TRBV24-1, the J call TRBJ2-1; possible D gene TRBD2, 5 bases. This CDR3 has 14 residues. CDR1 is KGHDR, CDR2 SFDVKD, per germline. The V gene lost 4 bases and the J gene lost 7 bases, with 13 bases spanning the gap. In nucleotides, the CDR3 is TGTGCCACCAGTGACCCCGGACTGAGGAATGAGCAGTTCTTC. It encodes CATSDPGLRNEQFF.

CDR3 sequence reads: CASSSILGVSTDTQYF. In DNA form, the CDR3 reads TGTGCCAGCAGTTCGATATTGGGGGTCTCGACAGATACGCAGTATTTT. The rearrangement links TRBV28 to TRBJ2-3; D possibly uses TRBD1 or TRBD2 (5 bases each). The CDR3 contains 16 residues. Looked up from germline, CDR1 is MDHEN and CDR2 is SYDVKM. Trimming cost V 4 bases and J 3 bases, with 17 bases left between them.

This chain joins TRBV14 and TRBJ2-4; D perhaps matches TRBD1 (5 bases). The germline V gene encodes CDR1 SGHDN and CDR2 FVKESK. The CDR3 covers 16 residues. Trimming removed 4 bases at V and 7 bases at J, with 20 bases between. CDR3 sequence: CASSPAHGLGVNIQYF. The CDR3 coding sequence is TGTGCCAGCAGCCCAGCACACGGCCTAGGGGTGAACATTCAGTACTTC.

V and J are TRBV7-9 and TRBJ1-5, with unresolved D. The CDR3 length is 15 residues. Trimming left V 5 bases short and J 5 bases short, with 16 bases between. The germline V gene has CDR1 SEHNR and CDR2 FQNEAQ (reference sequence). As DNA, the CDR3 is TGTGCCAGCAGCCCTCGGGGAGGATGGGATCAGCCCCAGCATTTT. Translation gives CASSPRGGWDQPQHF.

This clonotype was seen more than once but under ten times. The V gene is TRBV7-6, the J gene TRBJ2-1; 13 bases map to TRBD2. This CDR3 contains 18 residues. The V and J ends lost 0 bases and 9 bases, in that order; junction bases with no gene match: 11. Germline V CDR1 and CDR2: SGHVS, FNYEAQ. The CDR3 loop reads CASSLASLTSGGAGEQFF. The CDR3 DNA sequence: TGTGCCAGCAGCTTAGCGTCTCTAACTAGCGGGGGGGCTGGTGAGCAGTTCTTC. The full variable domain, in which reference TRBV7-6 and TRBJ2-1 provide the parts outside the CDR3, is GAGVSQSPRYKVTKRGQDVALRCDPISGHVSLYWYRQALGQGPEFLTYFNYEAQQDKSGLPNDRFSAERPEGSISTLTIQRTEQRDSAMYRCASSLASLTSGGAGEQFFGPGTRLTVL.

CDR3 DNA sequence: TGTGCCAGCAGCTTGGGGGGAGGAACCCGATACAACTATGGCTACACCTTC. It yields the protein CASSLGGGTRYNYGYTF. The chain recombines TRBV5-5 with TRBJ1-2; D remains unclear. Deletions cut 0 bases from V and 2 bases from J, with 17 bases between. From germline, CDR1 is SGHKS and CDR2 YYEKEE (reference sequence). The CDR3 length is 17 residues. The full variable domain, its missing parts supplied by reference TRBV5-5 and TRBJ1-2, is DAGVTQSPTHLIKTRGQQVTLRCSPISGHKSVSWYQQVLGQGPQFIFQYYEKEERGRGNFPDRFSARQFPNYSSELNVNALLLGDSALYLCASSLGGGTRYNYGYTFGSGTRLTVV.

Details on this clonotype: Given a much more abundant clone one base away, this may be a read error. The V call is TRBV30, the J call TRBJ1-1, with 10 positions matching TRBD1. V gave up 2 bases and J gave up 9 bases; unmatched junction bases: 9. In germline, CDR1 is GTSNPN, CDR2 SVGIG (reference sequence). The CDR3 spans 14 residues. The CDR3 bases are TGTGCCTGGAGTCGCGGACAGGGGGTAACTAAAGCTTTCTTT. Residues: CAWSRGQGVTKAFF.

The chain is built from TRBV20-1 and TRBJ2-7; 10 bases align to TRBD2. With V trimmed by 5 bases and J by 2 bases, 6 bases remained unmatched. The length of the CDR3 is 14 residues. In germline, CDR1 is DFQATT, CDR2 SNEGSKA (reference sequence). The CDR3 sequence: CSAGYSGGTYEQYF. DNA for the CDR3: TGCAGTGCTGGGTATAGCGGGGGGACCTACGAGCAGTACTTC.

This clonotype turned up a few times. This CDR3 is CSASPIRDEYEQYF. The CDR3 region has the DNA TGCAGTGCTAGCCCTATCAGGGACGAGTACGAGCAGTACTTC. The gene calls are TRBV20-1 and TRBJ2-7, with D tentatively TRBD1 or TRBD2 (5 bases each). This CDR3 is 14 amino acids long. Trimming stripped 3 bases from V and 4 bases from J, with 16 bases between. In germline, CDR1 is DFQATT, CDR2 SNEGSKA (reference sequence).

This clonotype is medium-sized (0.01 to 0.1%) within its sample. The chain joins TRBV20-1 to TRBJ2-3; 9 bases agree with TRBD2. The ends lost 4 bases at V and 2 bases at J; junction bases unmatched: 4. Germline values: CDR1 DFQATT, CDR2 SNEGSKA (reference sequence). The length of the CDR3 is 14 residues. CDR3 sequence (DNA): TGCAGTGCTATTAGCGGGGGACACACAGATACGCAGTATTTT. Residues: CSAISGGHTDTQYF.